These T cell receptor beta chains were read from a single sample in a study. TCRdb redid the calling of the RT-PCR reads with MiXCR, one entry per CDR3 protein. The table includes around 700,000 distinct CDR3 sequences, approximately 15% detected once. Sequenced input: memory CD4+ T cells from blood. These receptors came from a female donor in good health, serving as a healthy control. CDR3s include the opening cysteine and the closing phenylalanine or tryptophan. Fields, in order: D gene, clone size, V gene, J gene, CDR3 protein, CDR3 DNA. D genes are given only for firm matches. The listing skips clone size in some rows; elsewhere it reads once, few, many or a size class.

TRBD1	few	TRBV7-8	TRBJ1-4	CASSLTTGLTNEKLFF	TGTGCCAGCAGCTTGACGACAGGGTTGACTAATGAAAAACTGTTTTTT
TRBD2	few	TRBV20-1	TRBJ2-3	CSASGAGGILDTQYF	TGCAGTGCTAGCGGGGCGGGAGGGATACTGGATACGCAGTATTTT
-	many	TRBV6-1	TRBJ1-2	CASSEHLRDGYTF	TGTGCCAGCAGTGAACATCTTAGGGATGGCTACACCTTC
-	-	TRBV15	TRBJ1-3	CATSRGISGNTIYF	TGTGCCACCAGTCGGGGAATCTCTGGAAACACCATATATTTT
-	many	TRBV10-3	TRBJ2-4	CAISESTQGFQYF	TGTGCCATCAGTGAGTCGACCCAAGGGTTTCAGTACTTC
-	-	TRBV20-1	TRBJ1-3	CSARTVGGGGGNTIYF	TGCAGTGCTAGAACCGTCGGGGGAGGTGGAGGAAACACCATATATTTT
-	many	TRBV29-1	TRBJ1-2	CSVEDRSGINYGYTF	TGCAGCGTTGAAGATCGTTCCGGGATCAACTATGGCTACACCTTC
-	-	TRBV5-1	TRBJ1-3	CASSYLPPGSGSDTIYF	TGCGCCAGCAGCTACCTCCCTCCAGGGAGTGGTTCCGACACCATATATTTT
-	few	TRBV7-2	TRBJ2-2	CASSSRGGAGARELFF	TGTGCCAGCAGCTCTAGAGGGGGGGCAGGGGCGCGGGAGCTGTTTTTT
TRBD2	many	TRBV9	TRBJ2-5	CASSVGTSGSQETQYF	TGTGCCAGCAGCGTCGGGACTAGCGGGAGTCAGGAGACCCAGTACTTC
-	-	TRBV27	TRBJ2-5	CASSLRGATQETQYF	TGTGCCAGCAGTTTACGGGGTGCAACCCAAGAGACCCAGTACTTC
-	-	TRBV7-9	TRBJ2-4	CASSLAGAGRGKNIQYF	TGTGCCAGCAGCTTAGCGGGGGCTGGAAGGGGCAAAAACATTCAGTACTTC
TRBD2	few	TRBV7-2	TRBJ2-1	CASSWVAGGGNEQFF	TGTGCCAGCAGCTGGGTAGCGGGGGGAGGCAATGAGCAGTTCTTC
-	few	TRBV5-4	TRBJ2-2	CASSLEVAGVGTGELFF	TGTGCCAGCAGCTTGGAGGTGGCAGGGGTCGGCACCGGGGAGCTGTTTTTT
-	-	TRBV5-6	TRBJ2-1	CASSLDGRSNEQFF	TGTGCCAGCAGCTTGGATGGGAGGAGTAATGAGCAGTTCTTC
-	few	TRBV30	TRBJ1-2	CAWSASVGGYTF	TGTGCCTGGAGTGCCTCGGTGGGTGGCTACACCTTC
-	-	TRBV28	TRBJ2-1	CASSVRVRGEQFF	TGTGCCAGCAGTGTTAGGGTGCGTGGTGAGCAGTTCTTC
TRBD1	many	TRBV5-1	TRBJ1-2	CASSPGTVQWGYTF	TGCGCCAGCAGCCCCGGGACAGTACAGTGGGGCTACACCTTC
-	-	TRBV30	TRBJ1-2	CAWSGGGHYGYTF	TGTGCCTGGAGTGGAGGCGGACACTATGGCTACACCTTC
-	many	TRBV20-1	TRBJ2-2	CSASTRTGELFF	TGCAGTGCTAGTACTAGGACCGGGGAGCTGTTTTTT
TRBD1	few	TRBV9	TRBJ2-5	CASSPGQGMRQETQYF	TGTGCCAGCAGCCCAGGACAGGGGATGAGACAAGAGACCCAGTACTTC
-	few	TRBV6-6	TRBJ1-2	CASSLLEGYTF	TGTGCCAGCAGCTTATTGGAGGGCTACACCTTC
TRBD1	few	TRBV2	TRBJ2-1	CAIKRDRNNEQFF	TGTGCCATCAAACGGGACAGAAACAATGAGCAGTTCTTC
TRBD1	few	TRBV30	TRBJ2-3	CAWSPGTGGADTQYF	TGTGCCTGGAGTCCGGGAACAGGGGGTGCAGATACGCAGTATTTT
TRBD2	many	TRBV19	TRBJ2-1	CASSMGGSAYNEQFF	TGTGCCAGTAGTATGGGCGGGAGTGCCTACAATGAGCAGTTCTTC
-	few	TRBV10-2	TRBJ2-1	CASSRQPLYNEQFF	TGCGCCAGCAGCAGACAGCCCCTCTACAATGAGCAGTTCTTC
TRBD2	many	TRBV14	TRBJ2-3	CASSQAGAGGDTQYF	TGTGCCAGCAGCCAAGCGGGAGCGGGAGGGGATACGCAGTATTTT
-	-	TRBV3-1	TRBJ1-1	CASSQVTVGSEAFF	TGTGCCAGCAGCCAAGTAACGGTGGGCAGTGAAGCTTTCTTT
-	few	TRBV5-1	TRBJ2-1	CASSLVSAGPYNEQFF	TGCGCCAGCAGCTTGGTATCCGCCGGACCCTACAATGAGCAGTTCTTC
TRBD2	-	TRBV7-3	TRBJ2-1	CASHAGGAYNEQFF	TGTGCCAGCCACGCGGGAGGAGCTTACAATGAGCAGTTCTTC
TRBD2	many	TRBV7-2	TRBJ2-7	CASSTPRASGGRKYEQYF	TGTGCCAGCAGCACCCCGAGAGCTAGCGGGGGGCGAAAGTACGAGCAGTACTTC
-	many	TRBV7-7	TRBJ2-7	CASSLRVGGYYEQYF	TGTGCTAGCAGCTTACGGGTGGGGGGATACTACGAGCAGTACTTC
TRBD2	many	TRBV20-1	TRBJ2-3	CSARDRGTRFVF	TGCAGTGCTAGAGATCGTGGGACTAGATTCGTTTTT
-	-	TRBV7-2	TRBJ1-2	CASSRGASGGGYTF	TGTGCCAGCTCCAGAGGGGCCAGCGGGGGTGGCTACACCTTC
-	-	TRBV18	TRBJ2-7	CASSPSGQLSYEQYF	TGTGCCAGCTCACCCTCAGGACAGTTATCCTACGAGCAGTACTTC
TRBD1	-	TRBV19	TRBJ1-5	CASSIDSGGILQPQHF	TGTGCCAGTAGTATAGATTCAGGGGGCATTTTACAGCCCCAGCATTTT
TRBD1	many	TRBV12-3/TRBV12-4	TRBJ2-7	CASSLSWTGGYEQYF	TGTGCCAGCAGTTTATCATGGACAGGGGGATACGAGCAGTACTTC
-	many	TRBV27	TRBJ1-3	CASSFTVSGNTIYF	TGTGCCAGCAGTTTTACAGTCTCTGGAAACACCATATATTTT
TRBD2	few	TRBV3-1	TRBJ2-5	CASSQWTSGGVETQYF	TGTGCCAGCAGCCAATGGACTAGCGGGGGGGTGGAGACCCAGTACTTC
TRBD2	many	TRBV20-1	TRBJ2-7	CSVEREPYEQYF	TGCAGTGTAGAGCGGGAGCCCTACGAGCAGTACTTC
-	many	TRBV29-1	TRBJ2-1	CSAQPTRPNEQFF	TGCAGCGCACAACCAACTAGGCCCAATGAGCAGTTCTTC
TRBD2	-	TRBV12-3/TRBV12-4	TRBJ2-1	CASSFAPLAGALAKFF	TGTGCCAGCAGCTTTGCCCCTCTGGCGGGAGCGCTGGCGAAGTTCTTC
TRBD1	many	TRBV6-5	TRBJ2-7	CASSLSGGGSTEQYF	TGTGCCAGCAGTCTATCAGGGGGCGGTTCAACCGAGCAGTACTTC
-	few	TRBV29-1	TRBJ1-5	CSVLMGGNQPQHF	TGCAGCGTCCTAATGGGGGGCAATCAGCCCCAGCATTTT
-	many	TRBV7-8	TRBJ1-5	CASSFAGFNQPQHF	TGTGCCAGCAGCTTCGCAGGGTTTAATCAGCCCCAGCATTTT
-	-	TRBV20-1	TRBJ1-2	CSASRGESYGYTF	TGCAGTGCTTCACGGGGGGAGTCCTATGGCTACACCTTC
-	few	TRBV6-2/TRBV6-3	TRBJ2-3	CASSYTAQNMDTQYF	TGTGCCAGCAGTTACACTGCCCAAAACATGGATACGCAGTATTTT